This T cell receptor beta chain was documented in a study of neurological immune-mediated disorders. Study-level points and caveats: Among 34 multiple sclerosis patients, phylogenetic grouping put the repertoires of 18 into a single related-CDR3 cluster, a possible signature.

The CDR3 runs 18 residues. CDR1 is LGHNA and CDR2 is YSLEER in the germline V gene. V trimming: 0 bases; J trimming: 5 bases; junction bases outside the gene matches: 7. This clonotype was counted ten times or more. Its antigen remains unknown. One entry per CDR3 protein, called by TCRdb with MiXCR from the 5' RACE reads. Here the sample spans 110,000 or so distinct CDR3 sequences, more than 2.5% being singletons. This receptor was identified in a woman aged 30 to 39 with multiple sclerosis. Sequenced: PBMCs. The chain has TRBV4-3 and TRBJ2-7; 16 nucleotides align to TRBD2. This chain's CDR3 is CASSQDRGLAGGPDEQYF. Written as DNA, the CDR3 is TGCGCCAGCAGCCAAGACCGGGGACTAGCGGGAGGGCCGGACGAGCAGTACTTC.